Sequencing of this T cell receptor beta chain was carried out in a study of T cell responses to AZD1222 COVID-19 vaccine. The assay was immunoSEQ multiplex PCR, and TCRdb's table has in-frame clones only and misses some. Counted here are around 95,000 clones, about 87% occurring once; the ten biggest clones make up 1.8%. Study-wide results and caveats: Spike-specific TCR breadth and depth both grew after two AZD1222 doses. Recipients of AZD1222 seropositive at baseline numbered only 5 to 7. Targeting of unmutated variant regions was reportedly seen in nearly half of spike-specific TCRs.

This CDR3 is built from 16 residues. V lost 5 bases to trimming and J lost 2 bases; unmatched junction nucleotides: 8. Germline-derived CDR1 and CDR2 are SEHNR and FQNEAQ (reference sequence). This clone was observed a few times. Its antigen is not identified. This receptor was taken from an adult in good health. The V and J genes are TRBV7-9 and TRBJ1-3; 8 bases map to TRBD1. The sample consisted of peripheral blood, taken on day 0 of AZD1222 vaccination. The DNA for the CDR3 is TGTGCCAGCAGCACGCCGCAGGGGGCAGCTGGAAACACCATATATTTT. This sequence encodes CASSTPQGAAGNTIYF.